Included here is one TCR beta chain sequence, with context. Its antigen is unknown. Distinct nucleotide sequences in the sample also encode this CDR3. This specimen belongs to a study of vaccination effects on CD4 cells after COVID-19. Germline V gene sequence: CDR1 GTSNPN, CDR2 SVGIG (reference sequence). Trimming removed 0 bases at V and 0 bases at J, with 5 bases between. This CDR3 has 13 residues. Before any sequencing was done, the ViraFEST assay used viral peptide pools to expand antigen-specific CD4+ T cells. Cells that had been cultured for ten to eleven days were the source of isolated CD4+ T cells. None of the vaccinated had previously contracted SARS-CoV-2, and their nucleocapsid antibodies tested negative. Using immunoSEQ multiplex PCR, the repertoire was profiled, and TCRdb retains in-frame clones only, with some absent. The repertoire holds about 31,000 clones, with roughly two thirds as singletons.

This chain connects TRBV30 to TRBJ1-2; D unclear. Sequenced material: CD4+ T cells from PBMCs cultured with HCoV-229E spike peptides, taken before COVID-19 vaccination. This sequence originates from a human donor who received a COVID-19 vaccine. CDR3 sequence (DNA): TGTGCCTGGAGTGTCGGGACTAACTATGGCTACACCTTC. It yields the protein CAWSVGTNYGYTF.